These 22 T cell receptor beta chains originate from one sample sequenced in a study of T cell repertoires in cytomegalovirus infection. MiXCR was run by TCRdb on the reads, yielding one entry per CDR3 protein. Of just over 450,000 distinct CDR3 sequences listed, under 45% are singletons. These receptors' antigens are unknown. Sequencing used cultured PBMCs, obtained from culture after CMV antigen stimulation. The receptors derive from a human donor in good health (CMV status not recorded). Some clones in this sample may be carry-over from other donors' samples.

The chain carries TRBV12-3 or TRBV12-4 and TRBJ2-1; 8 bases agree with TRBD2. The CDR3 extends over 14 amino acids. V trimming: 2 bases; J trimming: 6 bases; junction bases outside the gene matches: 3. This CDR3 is CASSLKAGGNEQFF. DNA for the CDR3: TGTGCCAGCAGTTTAAAGGCGGGGGGCAATGAGCAGTTCTTC.

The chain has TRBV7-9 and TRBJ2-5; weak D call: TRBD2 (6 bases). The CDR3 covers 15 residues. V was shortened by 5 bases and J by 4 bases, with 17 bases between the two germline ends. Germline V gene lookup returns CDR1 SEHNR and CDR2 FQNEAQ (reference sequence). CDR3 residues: CASSQIGPGVETQYF. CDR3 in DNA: TGTGCCAGCAGCCAGATCGGTCCGGGAGTAGAGACCCAGTACTTC. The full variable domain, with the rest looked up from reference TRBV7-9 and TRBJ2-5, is DTGVSQNPRHKITKRGQNVTFRCDPISEHNRLYWYRQTLGQGPEFLTYFQNEAQLEKSRLLSDRFSAERPKGSFSTLEIQRTEQGDSAMYLCASSQIGPGVETQYFGPGTRLLVL.

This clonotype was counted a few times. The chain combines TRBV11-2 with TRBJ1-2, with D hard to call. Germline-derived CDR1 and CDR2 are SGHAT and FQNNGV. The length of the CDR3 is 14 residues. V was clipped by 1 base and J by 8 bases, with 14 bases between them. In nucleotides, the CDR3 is TGTGCCAGCAGCTTAGCCCCCCCCGAGGGAGGCTACACCTTC. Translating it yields CASSLAPPEGGYTF.

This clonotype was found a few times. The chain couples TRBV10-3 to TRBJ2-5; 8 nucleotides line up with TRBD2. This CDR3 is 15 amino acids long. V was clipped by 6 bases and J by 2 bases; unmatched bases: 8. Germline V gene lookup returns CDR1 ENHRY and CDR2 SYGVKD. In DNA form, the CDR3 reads TGTGCCATCAGAGAAGCGGGGGCCAAACAAGAGACCCAGTACTTC. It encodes CAIREAGAKQETQYF.

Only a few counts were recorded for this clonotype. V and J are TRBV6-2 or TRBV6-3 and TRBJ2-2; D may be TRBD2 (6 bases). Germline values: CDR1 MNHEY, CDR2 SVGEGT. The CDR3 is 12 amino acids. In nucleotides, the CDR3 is TGTGCTGCGGGGCAGCGCACCGGGGAGCTGTTTTTT. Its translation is CAAGQRTGELFF.

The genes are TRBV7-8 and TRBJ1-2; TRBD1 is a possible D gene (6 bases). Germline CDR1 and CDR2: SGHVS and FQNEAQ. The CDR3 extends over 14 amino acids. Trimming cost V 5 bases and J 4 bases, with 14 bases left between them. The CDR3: CASSPTGIGYGYTF. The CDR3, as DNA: TGTGCCAGCAGCCCCACAGGGATCGGCTATGGCTACACCTTC. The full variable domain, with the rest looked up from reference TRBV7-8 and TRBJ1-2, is GAGVSQSPRYKVAKRGQDVALRCDPISGHVSLFWYQQALGQGPEFLTYFQNEAQLDKSGLPSDRFFAERPEGSVSTLKIQRTQQEDSAVYLCASSPTGIGYGYTFGSGTRLTVV.

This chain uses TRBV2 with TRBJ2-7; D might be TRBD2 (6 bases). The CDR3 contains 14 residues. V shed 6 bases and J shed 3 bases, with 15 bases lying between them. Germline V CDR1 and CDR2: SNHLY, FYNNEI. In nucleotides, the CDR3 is TGTGCCAGCAGGAGGTCGGCTAGCGTCTACGAGCAGTACTTC. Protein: CASRRSASVYEQYF.

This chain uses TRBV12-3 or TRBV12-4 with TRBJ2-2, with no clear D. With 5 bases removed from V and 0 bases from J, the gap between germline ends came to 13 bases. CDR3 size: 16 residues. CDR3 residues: CASSPNRPANTGELFF. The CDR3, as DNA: TGTGCCAGCAGTCCGAACAGACCGGCGAACACCGGGGAGCTGTTTTTT.

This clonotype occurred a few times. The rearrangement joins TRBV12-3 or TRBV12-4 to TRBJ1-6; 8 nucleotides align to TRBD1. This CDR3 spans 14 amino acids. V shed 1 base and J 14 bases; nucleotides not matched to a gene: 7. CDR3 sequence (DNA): TGTGCCAGCAGTTTAGGGTCAGGGGGCAAGGCCCTCCACTTT. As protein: CASSLGSGGKALHF.

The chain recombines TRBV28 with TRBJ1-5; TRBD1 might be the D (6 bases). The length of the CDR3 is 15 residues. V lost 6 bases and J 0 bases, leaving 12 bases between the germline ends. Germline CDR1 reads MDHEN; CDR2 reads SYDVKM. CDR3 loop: CASRTDRSSNQPQHF. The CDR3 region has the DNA TGTGCCAGCAGAACCGACAGGAGTAGCAATCAGCCCCAGCATTTT.

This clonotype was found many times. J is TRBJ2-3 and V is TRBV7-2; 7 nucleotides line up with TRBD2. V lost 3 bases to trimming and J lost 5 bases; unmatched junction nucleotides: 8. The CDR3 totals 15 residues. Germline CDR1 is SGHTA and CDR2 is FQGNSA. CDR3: CASSFTAGSKDTQYF. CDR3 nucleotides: TGTGCCAGCAGCTTCACAGCGGGGTCAAAAGATACGCAGTATTTT.

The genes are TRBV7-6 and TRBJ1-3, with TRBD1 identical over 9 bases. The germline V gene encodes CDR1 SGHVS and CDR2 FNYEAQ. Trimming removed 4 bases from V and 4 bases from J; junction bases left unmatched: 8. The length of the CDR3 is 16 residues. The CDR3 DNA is TGTGCCAGCAGCTCCGGGGACAGGGCGTGGGGAAACACCATATATTTT. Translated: CASSSGDRAWGNTIYF. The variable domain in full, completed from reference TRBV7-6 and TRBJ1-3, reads GAGVSQSPRYKVTKRGQDVALRCDPISGHVSLYWYRQALGQGPEFLTYFNYEAQQDKSGLPNDRFSAERPEGSISTLTIQRTEQRDSAMYRCASSSGDRAWGNTIYFGEGSWLTVV.

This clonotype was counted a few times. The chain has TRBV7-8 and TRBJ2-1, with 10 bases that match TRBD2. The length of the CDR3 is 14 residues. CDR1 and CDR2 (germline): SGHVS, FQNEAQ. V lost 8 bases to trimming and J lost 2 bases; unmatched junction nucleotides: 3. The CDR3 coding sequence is TGTGCCAGCGGAACTAGCGGGGCCTACAATGAGCAGTTCTTC. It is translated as CASGTSGAYNEQFF.

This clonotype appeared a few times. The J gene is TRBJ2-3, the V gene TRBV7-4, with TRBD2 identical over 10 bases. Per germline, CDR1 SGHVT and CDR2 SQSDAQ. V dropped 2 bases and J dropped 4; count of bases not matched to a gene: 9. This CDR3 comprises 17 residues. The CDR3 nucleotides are TGTGCCAGCAGCTTATGGTCAGCGGGGGGGCCATCAGATACGCAGTATTTT. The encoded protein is CASSLWSAGGPSDTQYF.

The CDR3 bases are TGCAGTGCTAGAGAGGGCCTGGGTCTAAAGCAGTACTTC. Residues: CSAREGLGLKQYF. This chain connects TRBV20-1 to TRBJ2-7; D is unclear. The V end lost 0 bases, the J end lost 8 bases, and 14 bases lay between the germline ends. The CDR3 sequence is 13 residues long. The germline gives CDR1 DFQATT, CDR2 SNEGSKA (reference sequence).

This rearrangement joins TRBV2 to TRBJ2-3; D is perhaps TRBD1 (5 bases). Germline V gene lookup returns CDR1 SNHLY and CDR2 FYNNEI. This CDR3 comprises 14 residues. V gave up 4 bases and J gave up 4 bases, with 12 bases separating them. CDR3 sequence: CASSVGREADTQYF. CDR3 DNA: TGTGCCAGCAGTGTGGGCAGGGAAGCAGATACGCAGTATTTT. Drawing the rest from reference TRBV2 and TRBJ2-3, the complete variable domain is EPEVTQTPSHQVTQMGQEVILRCVPISNHLYFYWYRQILGQKVEFLVSFYNNEISEKSEIFDDQFSVERPDGSNFTLKIRSTKLEDSAMYFCASSVGREADTQYFGPGTRLTVL.

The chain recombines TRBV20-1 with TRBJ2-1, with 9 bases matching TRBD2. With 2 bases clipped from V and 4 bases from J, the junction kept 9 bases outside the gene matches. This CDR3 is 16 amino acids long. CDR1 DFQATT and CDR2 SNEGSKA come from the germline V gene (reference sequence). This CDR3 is CSARSGLAGVYNEQFF. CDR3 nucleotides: TGCAGTGCTAGATCGGGCTTAGCGGGAGTATACAATGAGCAGTTCTTC.

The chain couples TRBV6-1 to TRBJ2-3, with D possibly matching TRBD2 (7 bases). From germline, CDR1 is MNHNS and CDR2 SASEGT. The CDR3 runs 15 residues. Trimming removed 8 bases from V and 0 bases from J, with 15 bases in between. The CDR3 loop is CASGRGARSTDTQYF. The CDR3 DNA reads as TGTGCCAGCGGACGGGGGGCTAGGAGCACAGATACGCAGTATTTT.

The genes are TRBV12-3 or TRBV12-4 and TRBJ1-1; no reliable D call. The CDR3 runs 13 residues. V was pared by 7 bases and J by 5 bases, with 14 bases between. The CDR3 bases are TGTGCCAGCACCCCCCTGCGGGGAACTGAAGCTTTCTTT. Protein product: CASTPLRGTEAFF.

The CDR3 reads CASISSYNEQFF. The DNA of the CDR3 is TGTGCCAGCATCTCCAGCTACAATGAGCAGTTCTTC. The chain couples TRBV28 to TRBJ2-1, with no clear D. CDR3 size: 12 residues. Trimming removed 7 bases from V and 3 bases from J, with 7 bases in between. Per germline, CDR1 MDHEN and CDR2 SYDVKM.

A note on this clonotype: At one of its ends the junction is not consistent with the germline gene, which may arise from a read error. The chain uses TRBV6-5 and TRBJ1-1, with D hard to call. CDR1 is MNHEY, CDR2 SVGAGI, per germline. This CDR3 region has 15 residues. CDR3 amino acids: CASGYRRIGNTEAFF. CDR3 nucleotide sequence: TGTGCCAGCGGTTACCGGCGGATAGGGAACACTGAAGCTTTCTTT.

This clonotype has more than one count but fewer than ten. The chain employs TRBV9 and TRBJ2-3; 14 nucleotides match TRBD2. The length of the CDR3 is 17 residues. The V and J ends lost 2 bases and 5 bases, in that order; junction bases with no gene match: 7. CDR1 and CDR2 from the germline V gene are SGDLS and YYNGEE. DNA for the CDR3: TGTGCCAGCAGCGTCGAACCGGGACTAGCGGGAGTAGATACGCAGTATTTT. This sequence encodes CASSVEPGLAGVDTQYF. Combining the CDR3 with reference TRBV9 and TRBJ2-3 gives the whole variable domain DSGVTQTPKHLITATGQRVTLRCSPRSGDLSVYWYQQSLDQGLQFLIQYYNGEERAKGNILERFSAQQFPDLHSELNLSSLELGDSALYFCASSVEPGLAGVDTQYFGPGTRLTVL.